This T cell receptor beta chain was retrieved from a study of blood T cell repertoires in COVID-19. At the level of the study: Samples representing acute and convalescent COVID-19 were sourced from the United States, Italy and Spain. PBMCs, B-cell-depleted T cells, or T cells provided the cDNA or gDNA that made up the material.

The V gene's germline CDR1 is KGHDR and CDR2 SFDVKD. Trimming took 1 base from V and 9 from J; bases not matched to a gene: 7. This CDR3 contains 14 residues. Generated by immunoSEQ multiplex PCR, the TCRdb table keeps only in-frame clones and is missing some. The sample records approximately 310,000 clones, around 87% being singletons. The chain combines TRBV24-1 with TRBJ2-5, with 7 bases lining up with TRBD1. Sequenced material: peripheral blood. The source of this sequence is a woman aged 45-60 years who had recovered from COVID-19. In DNA form, the CDR3 reads TGTGCCACCAGTGATTTTGGGACAGCGGTGGCCCAGTACTTC. This encodes CATSDFGTAVAQYF.